These T cell receptor beta chains were read from a single sample in a study of PD-L1 blockade in urothelial cancer. TCRdb keeps only in-frame clones here, not all; method: immunoSEQ multiplex PCR. The repertoire holds roughly 51,000 clones, with approximately 85% as singletons. Sequences were derived from PBMCs, sampled around atezolizumab (anti-PD-L1) treatment. These receptors originate from a man aged 50-59 years with urothelial cancer. The CDR3 runs from the conserved cysteine through the conserved F or W. Each record gives: D gene, clone size, V gene, J gene, CDR3 protein, CDR3 DNA. A D gene is named only where the DNA matches it firmly. Not every row has a clone size; where given, it reads once, few, many or a size class.

d_call: NA; clone_size: NA; v_call: TRBV5-1; j_call: TRBJ2-5; cdr3_aa: CASSTIGGGSQETQYF; cdr3_nt: TGCGCCAGCAGCACTATAGGGGGGGGGAGCCAAGAGACCCAGTACTTC
d_call: TRBD2; clone_size: NA; v_call: TRBV7-2; j_call: TRBJ2-3; cdr3_aa: CASSLDLAGGTDTQYF; cdr3_nt: TGTGCCAGCAGCTTAGACCTAGCGGGAGGCACAGATACGCAGTATTTT
d_call: TRBD2; clone_size: NA; v_call: TRBV30; j_call: TRBJ2-5; cdr3_aa: CAWSPTSGGLETQYF; cdr3_nt: TGTGCCTGGAGTCCGACTAGCGGGGGGTTGGAGACCCAGTACTTC
d_call: TRBD1; clone_size: few; v_call: TRBV30; j_call: TRBJ1-3; cdr3_aa: CAWSALTGTGGNTIYF; cdr3_nt: TGTGCCTGGAGTGCCCTTACCGGGACAGGGGGAAACACCATATATTTT
d_call: NA; clone_size: NA; v_call: TRBV4-1; j_call: TRBJ1-1; cdr3_aa: CASSRNREGAFF; cdr3_nt: TGCGCCAGCAGCCGTAACAGGGAAGGAGCTTTCTTT
d_call: NA; clone_size: NA; v_call: TRBV6-6; j_call: TRBJ2-5; cdr3_aa: CASSQQKGIETQYF; cdr3_nt: TGTGCCAGCAGTCAACAAAAGGGGATAGAGACCCAGTACTTC
d_call: TRBD1; clone_size: NA; v_call: TRBV25-1; j_call: TRBJ1-1; cdr3_aa: CASRGTKGGLVTEAFF; cdr3_nt: TGTGCCAGCAGGGGGACCAAAGGGGGCTTGGTCACTGAAGCTTTCTTT
d_call: TRBD1; clone_size: once; v_call: TRBV29-1; j_call: TRBJ2-2; cdr3_aa: CSVDGQGNTGELFF; cdr3_nt: TGCAGCGTTGATGGACAGGGGAACACCGGGGAGCTGTTTTTT
d_call: TRBD2; clone_size: NA; v_call: TRBV28; j_call: TRBJ2-7; cdr3_aa: CASSPGLVSSHEQYF; cdr3_nt: TGTGCCAGCAGTCCCGGACTAGTCTCTTCCCACGAGCAGTACTTC
d_call: NA; clone_size: NA; v_call: TRBV6-6; j_call: TRBJ1-5; cdr3_aa: CASSYPGQPNQPQHF; cdr3_nt: TGTGCCAGCAGTTACCCAGGACAGCCAAATCAGCCCCAGCATTTT
d_call: TRBD2; clone_size: once; v_call: TRBV2; j_call: TRBJ2-5; cdr3_aa: CASSRLAGGLGTQYF; cdr3_nt: TGTGCCAGCTCCCGACTAGCGGGGGGCCTAGGGACCCAGTACTTC
d_call: NA; clone_size: NA; v_call: TRBV6-1; j_call: TRBJ2-1; cdr3_aa: CASSSYEQFF; cdr3_nt: TGTGCCAGCAGTTCCTATGAGCAGTTCTTC
d_call: NA; clone_size: NA; v_call: TRBV6-1; j_call: TRBJ1-1; cdr3_aa: CASSEAGGIGRTEAFF; cdr3_nt: TGTGCCAGCAGTGAAGCTGGGGGCATAGGACGGACTGAAGCTTTCTTT
d_call: TRBD2; clone_size: few; v_call: TRBV7-3; j_call: TRBJ2-1; cdr3_aa: CASSSLAGTYNEQFF; cdr3_nt: TGTGCCAGCAGTAGTCTAGCGGGGACTTACAATGAGCAGTTCTTC
d_call: NA; clone_size: few; v_call: TRBV27; j_call: TRBJ1-5; cdr3_aa: CASSSLGGASEPQHF; cdr3_nt: TGTGCCAGCAGTTCCCTAGGGGGGGCTAGTGAGCCCCAGCATTTT
d_call: NA; clone_size: NA; v_call: TRBV10-3; j_call: TRBJ1-5; cdr3_aa: CAISEDSYQPQHF; cdr3_nt: TGTGCCATCAGTGAGGACAGTTATCAGCCCCAGCATTTT
d_call: NA; clone_size: NA; v_call: TRBV5-5; j_call: TRBJ2-5; cdr3_aa: CASISIAGTIETQYF; cdr3_nt: TGTGCCAGCATATCCATTGCAGGAACGATTGAGACCCAGTACTTC
d_call: TRBD2; clone_size: NA; v_call: TRBV9; j_call: TRBJ2-5; cdr3_aa: CASSVNTGGQETQYF; cdr3_nt: TGTGCCAGCAGCGTAAATACGGGGGGGCAAGAGACCCAGTACTTC
d_call: NA; clone_size: NA; v_call: TRBV28; j_call: TRBJ2-5; cdr3_aa: CASSFSALQETQYF; cdr3_nt: TGTGCCAGCAGTTTTAGCGCCCTCCAAGAGACCCAGTACTTC
d_call: NA; clone_size: NA; v_call: TRBV10-3; j_call: TRBJ1-2; cdr3_aa: CAISGGSDPYGYTF; cdr3_nt: TGTGCCATCAGTGGGGGCTCAGATCCCTATGGCTACACCTTC
d_call: NA; clone_size: NA; v_call: TRBV5-1; j_call: TRBJ1-5; cdr3_aa: CASSFEGRSNQPQHF; cdr3_nt: TGCGCCAGCAGCTTCGAGGGTCGAAGCAATCAGCCCCAGCATTTT
d_call: NA; clone_size: NA; v_call: TRBV6-1; j_call: TRBJ1-1; cdr3_aa: CASKGAHGDTEAFF; cdr3_nt: TGTGCCAGCAAGGGTGCCCACGGGGACACTGAAGCTTTCTTT
d_call: NA; clone_size: NA; v_call: TRBV2; j_call: TRBJ2-3; cdr3_aa: CASSREGTLTDTQYF; cdr3_nt: TGTGCCAGCAGTCGGGAAGGGACTCTCACAGATACGCAGTATTTT
d_call: TRBD1; clone_size: NA; v_call: TRBV27; j_call: TRBJ2-5; cdr3_aa: CASSSDRDQETQYF; cdr3_nt: TGTGCCAGCAGTTCGGACAGGGACCAAGAGACCCAGTACTTC
d_call: NA; clone_size: NA; v_call: TRBV5-6; j_call: TRBJ1-5; cdr3_aa: CASSLGQGGRSNQPQHF; cdr3_nt: TGTGCCAGCAGCTTGGGGCAGGGTGGCAGAAGCAATCAGCCCCAGCATTTT
d_call: NA; clone_size: NA; v_call: TRBV2; j_call: TRBJ1-3; cdr3_aa: CASSGGGLVGNTIYF; cdr3_nt: TGTGCCAGCAGTGGAGGGGGTTTGGTGGGAAACACCATATATTTT
d_call: NA; clone_size: NA; v_call: TRBV5-6; j_call: TRBJ1-5; cdr3_aa: CASSLLGGRQPQHF; cdr3_nt: TGTGCCAGCAGCCTCCTCGGGGGGCGTCAGCCCCAGCATTTT
d_call: NA; clone_size: NA; v_call: TRBV28; j_call: TRBJ2-7; cdr3_aa: CASSATYEQYF; cdr3_nt: TGTGCCAGCAGCGCTACCTACGAGCAGTACTTC
d_call: NA; clone_size: NA; v_call: TRBV21-1; j_call: TRBJ1-2; cdr3_aa: CASSKSGGARNYGYTF; cdr3_nt: TGTGCCAGCAGCAAATCCGGGGGGGCCCGAAACTATGGCTACACCTTC
d_call: NA; clone_size: NA; v_call: TRBV4-2; j_call: TRBJ2-3; cdr3_aa: CASSRDLGTDTQYF; cdr3_nt: TGTGCCAGCAGCCGGGACTTAGGGACAGATACGCAGTATTTT
d_call: NA; clone_size: few; v_call: TRBV4-1; j_call: TRBJ2-5; cdr3_aa: CASSQERFSGAITAQETQYF; cdr3_nt: TGCGCCAGCAGCCAAGAGAGATTTAGTGGGGCAATTACAGCGCAAGAGACCCAGTACTTC
d_call: NA; clone_size: NA; v_call: TRBV27; j_call: TRBJ2-1; cdr3_aa: CASGTLNYEQFF; cdr3_nt: TGTGCCAGCGGCACCTTAAATTATGAGCAGTTCTTC
d_call: TRBD2; clone_size: NA; v_call: TRBV19; j_call: TRBJ2-2; cdr3_aa: CASSMSLAGVGGELFF; cdr3_nt: TGTGCCAGTAGTATGAGTCTAGCGGGAGTTGGCGGGGAGCTGTTTTTT
d_call: TRBD1; clone_size: NA; v_call: TRBV6-1; j_call: TRBJ2-1; cdr3_aa: CASSEVDRVGGFF; cdr3_nt: TGTGCCAGCAGTGAAGTCGACAGGGTAGGGGGGTTCTTC
d_call: TRBD1; clone_size: NA; v_call: TRBV7-6; j_call: TRBJ1-2; cdr3_aa: CASSGGTGGFFGYTF; cdr3_nt: TGTGCCAGCAGCGGGGGGACAGGGGGCTTTTTTGGCTACACCTTC
d_call: NA; clone_size: NA; v_call: TRBV6-6; j_call: TRBJ2-7; cdr3_aa: CASSSPTGQYF; cdr3_nt: TGTGCCAGCAGTTCTCCCACGGGACAGTACTTC
d_call: TRBD2; clone_size: NA; v_call: TRBV11-2; j_call: TRBJ2-5; cdr3_aa: CASSKSGIPGETQYF; cdr3_nt: TGTGCCAGCAGCAAAAGCGGGATCCCCGGGGAGACCCAGTACTTC
d_call: TRBD2; clone_size: once; v_call: TRBV9; j_call: TRBJ2-1; cdr3_aa: CASSVTSGGASQTEQLF; cdr3_nt: TGTGCCAGCAGCGTGACTAGCGGGGGGGCAAGTCAAACTGAGCAGCTCTTC
d_call: TRBD2; clone_size: NA; v_call: TRBV9; j_call: TRBJ2-7; cdr3_aa: CASSTGLASEQYF; cdr3_nt: TGTGCCAGCAGCACAGGACTAGCTTCCGAGCAGTACTTC
d_call: TRBD2; clone_size: NA; v_call: TRBV19; j_call: TRBJ2-7; cdr3_aa: CASSLSGSYEQYF; cdr3_nt: TGTGCCAGTAGCCTTAGCGGGAGCTACGAGCAGTACTTC
d_call: TRBD1; clone_size: few; v_call: TRBV20-1; j_call: TRBJ1-1; cdr3_aa: CSPGGDTEAFF; cdr3_nt: TGCAGTCCAGGGGGAGACACTGAAGCTTTCTTT
d_call: TRBD2; clone_size: once; v_call: TRBV13; j_call: TRBJ2-7; cdr3_aa: CASSPGTSGKLYEQYF; cdr3_nt: TGTGCCAGCAGCCCTGGGACTAGCGGGAAACTCTACGAGCAGTACTTC
d_call: TRBD1; clone_size: NA; v_call: TRBV7-7; j_call: TRBJ2-2; cdr3_aa: CASSSTGGDTGELFF; cdr3_nt: TGTGCCAGCAGCTCGACAGGGGGTGACACCGGGGAGCTGTTTTTT